The T cell receptor beta chain under discussion was sequenced for a study of blood T cell repertoires in COVID-19. Assay: immunoSEQ multiplex PCR; the TCRdb copy retains only in-frame clones and omits some. The data contain tens of thousands of clones, approximately 85% of them singletons. This CDR3 is 12 amino acids long. Germline assignment: CDR1 SGHRS and CDR2 YFSETQ. V lost 2 bases and J 7 bases, leaving 9 bases between the germline ends. Sequenced input: peripheral blood. This chain joins TRBV5-1 and TRBJ1-1; D might be TRBD1 (5 bases). The sequence was obtained from a human donor in a cohort sampled during active COVID-19. The CDR3, as DNA: TGCGCCAGCAGCTTCTCAGGGTATGAAGCTTTCTTT. Its translation is CASSFSGYEAFF.